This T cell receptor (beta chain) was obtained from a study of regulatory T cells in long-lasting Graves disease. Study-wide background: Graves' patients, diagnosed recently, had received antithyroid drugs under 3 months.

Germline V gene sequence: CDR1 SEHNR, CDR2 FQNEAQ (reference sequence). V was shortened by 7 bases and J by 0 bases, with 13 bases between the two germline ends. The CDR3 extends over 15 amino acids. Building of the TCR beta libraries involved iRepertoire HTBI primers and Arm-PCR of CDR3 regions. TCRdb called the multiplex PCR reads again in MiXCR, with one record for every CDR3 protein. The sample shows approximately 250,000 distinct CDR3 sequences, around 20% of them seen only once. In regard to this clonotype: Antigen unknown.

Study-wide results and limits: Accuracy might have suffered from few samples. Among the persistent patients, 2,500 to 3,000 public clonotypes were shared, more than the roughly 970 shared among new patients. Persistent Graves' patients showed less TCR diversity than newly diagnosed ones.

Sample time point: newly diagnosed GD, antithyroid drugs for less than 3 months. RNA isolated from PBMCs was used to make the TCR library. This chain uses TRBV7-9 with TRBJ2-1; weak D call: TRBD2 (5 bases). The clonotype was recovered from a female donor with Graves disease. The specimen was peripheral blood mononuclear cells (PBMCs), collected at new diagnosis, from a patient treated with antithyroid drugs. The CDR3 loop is CASTRRRVSYNEQFF. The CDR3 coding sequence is TGTGCCAGCACCCGGCGGCGGGTCTCCTACAATGAGCAGTTCTTC.